This TCR beta chain stems from a study of cytomegalovirus exposure and HLA in healthy donors. Study results and caveats: According to an earlier analysis, most TCR beta V segments yielded productive rearrangements about 90% or about 30% of the time.

In the case of this clone: Its antigen is still unknown.

V dropped 2 bases and J dropped 13; count of bases not matched to a gene: 5. This CDR3 region has 12 residues. Looked up from germline, CDR1 is SGHTA and CDR2 is FQGNSA. Vbeta (60) and Jbeta (13) primers were used in the PCR. Libraries were prepared by immunoSEQ multiplex PCR; TCRdb keeps only in-frame clonotypes and omits some of them. This table holds 90,000 to 110,000 clones, around 74% found once. This TCR was sampled from a woman aged 40 to 50 in good health and CMV-seropositive. The chain joins TRBV7-2 to TRBJ2-3, with 8 bases that match TRBD2. The sequencing sample was made of PBMCs. CDR3 loop: CASSLPGLEEYF. CDR3 bases: TGTGCCAGCAGCTTACCGGGACTAGAGGAGTATTTT.